The 22 T cell receptor beta chains below all came from one sample that was sequenced in a study of blood T cell repertoires in COVID-19. Assay: immunoSEQ multiplex PCR; the TCRdb copy retains only in-frame clones and omits some. The sample shows 95,000 to 150,000 clones, about four fifths of them seen only once. The sequenced sample was peripheral blood. The receptors originated from a man in his 60s with acute or convalescent COVID-19.

This rearrangement joins TRBV6-5 to TRBJ2-1; no definite D call. Germline-derived CDR1 and CDR2 are MNHEY and SVGAGI. The CDR3 spans 15 residues. V shed 6 bases and J shed 8 bases, with 20 bases lying between them. As DNA, the CDR3 is TGTGCCAGCAGGCACTTGGAGTCCGGTTTATATGAGCAGTTCTTC. This codes for CASRHLESGLYEQFF.

The gene calls are TRBV9 and TRBJ2-1; a weak D match, TRBD1 (6 bases). Trimming took 4 bases from V and 0 from J, leaving 14 bases between them. Per the germline V gene, CDR1 is SGDLS and CDR2 is YYNGEE. This CDR3 has 16 residues. In DNA form, the CDR3 reads TGTGCCAGCAGCCTCTCAGGGGTGAGCTCCTACAATGAGCAGTTCTTC. Translation: CASSLSGVSSYNEQFF. The complete variable domain, with remaining parts taken from reference TRBV9 and TRBJ2-1, reads DSGVTQTPKHLITATGQRVTLRCSPRSGDLSVYWYQQSLDQGLQFLIQYYNGEERAKGNILERFSAQQFPDLHSELNLSSLELGDSALYFCASSLSGVSSYNEQFFGPGTRLTVL.

This sequence joins TRBV9 and TRBJ1-5; 7 positions agree with TRBD1. CDR1 and CDR2 (germline): SGDLS, YYNGEE. This CDR3 is 15 amino acids long. Trimming cost V 4 bases and J 1 base; bases outside gene matches: 5. CDR3 loop: CASSRDSLSNQPQHF. CDR3 nucleotide sequence: TGTGCCAGCAGCAGGGACAGCCTCAGCAATCAGCCCCAGCATTTT.

This chain connects TRBV5-1 to TRBJ2-7; the match to TRBD1 covers 10 bases. The CDR3 is 15 residues long. Trimming removed 4 bases from V and 4 bases from J; junction bases left unmatched: 8. Germline V gene data show CDR1 as SGHRS and CDR2 as YFSETQ. The CDR3 nucleotides read TGCGCCAGCAGCGGGGGCGGACAGGGGGAATACGAGCAGTACTTC. This codes for CASSGGGQGEYEQYF.

CDR3 sequence: CSVGQYNSPLHF. CDR3 bases: TGCAGCGTTGGGCAGTATAATTCACCCCTCCACTTT. The V call is TRBV29-1, the J call TRBJ1-6, with D uncertain. The germline V gene encodes CDR1 SQVTM and CDR2 ANQGSEA. Trimming left V 4 bases short and J 4 bases short, with 5 bases between. CDR3 length: 12 residues.

The V and J genes are TRBV3-1 (or the pseudogene TRBV3-2) and TRBJ1-3; a weak D match, TRBD1 (6 bases). The CDR3 has 16 residues. V was shortened by 4 bases and J by 0 bases, with 13 bases between the two germline ends. Germline V CDR1 and CDR2: LGHDT, YNNKEL (reference sequence). CDR3 nucleotide sequence: TGTGCCAGCAGCCTACTTCCAGGGGCCTCTGGAAACACCATATATTTT. Its protein product is CASSLLPGASGNTIYF.

The chain combines TRBV21-1 with TRBJ1-4; the DNA was not used to check the table's D call, TRBD1. TRBV21-1 is given as a pseudogene. The CDR3 contains 15 residues. The CDR3 spells CASSLGGATNEKLFF. CDR3 DNA sequence: TGTGCCAGCAGCTTAGGGGGTGCAACTAATGAAAAACTGTTTTTT.

The chain couples TRBV10-3 to TRBJ1-6; a weak D match, TRBD1 (6 bases). Germline CDR1 reads ENHRY; CDR2 reads SYGVKD. There are 13 residues in the CDR3. V was clipped by 3 bases and J by 8 bases, with 8 bases between them. The CDR3 protein is CAISDHRDSPLHF. The CDR3 coding sequence is TGTGCCATCAGTGACCACAGGGATTCACCCCTCCACTTT.

This chain joins TRBV28 and TRBJ1-6; tentative D call: TRBD1 (5 bases). CDR1 and CDR2 (germline): MDHEN, SYDVKM. The V end was cut by 3 bases, the J end by 6 bases, with 9 bases between. CDR3 length equals 14 residues. Here the CDR3 DNA reads TGTGCCAGCAGTTTGGCCAGGGTTAATTCACCCCTCCACTTT. Translating it yields CASSLARVNSPLHF.

The gene calls are TRBV19 and TRBJ1-2, with D uncertain. The CDR3 sequence is 13 residues long. CDR1 LNHDA and CDR2 SQIVND come from the germline V gene (reference sequence). Trimming pared 5 bases from V and 7 bases from J, leaving 14 bases between. The CDR3 reads CASSVNRESGYTF. For the CDR3, the DNA is TGTGCCAGTAGTGTGAACAGAGAGAGTGGCTACACCTTC.

This clone was seen a few times. The V call is TRBV3-1 (or the pseudogene TRBV3-2), the J call TRBJ2-3, with 9 bases fitting TRBD1. CDR1 and CDR2 from the germline V gene are LGHDT and YNNKEL (reference sequence). The junction had 20 bases not matched to a gene; V was cut back by 3 bases and J by 4 bases. This CDR3 spans 20 amino acids. Written as DNA, the CDR3 is TGTGCCAGCAGCCAGAAGGAGGTCTTTGCGGGACAGGGCTTTTCAGATACGCAGTATTTT. Translated, it gives CASSQKEVFAGQGFSDTQYF.

The V and J genes are TRBV4-1 and TRBJ2-7; perhaps TRBD1 as D (5 bases). The CDR3 sequence is 16 residues long. Germline CDR1 and CDR2: MGHRA and YSYEKL. V gave up 3 bases and J gave up 0 bases, with 15 bases separating them. This CDR3 reads CASSQVGHGSSYEQYF. The CDR3 coding sequence is TGCGCCAGCAGCCAGGTTGGACACGGTAGCTCCTACGAGCAGTACTTC.

V is TRBV4-1 and J is TRBJ1-1; D is unclear. The CDR3 totals 13 residues. V shed 0 bases and J shed 1 base, with 3 bases lying between them. In germline, CDR1 is MGHRA, CDR2 YSYEKL. CDR3 DNA: TGCGCCAGCAGCCAAGATCGGAACACTGAAGCTTTCTTT. It specifies CASSQDRNTEAFF.

The rearrangement uses TRBV27 and TRBJ2-1, with D possibly TRBD2 on 6 matching bases. V was trimmed by 6 bases and J by 5 bases, leaving 20 bases between them. Germline loops: CDR1 MNHEY, CDR2 SMNVEV (reference sequence). This CDR3 spans 16 amino acids. CDR3: CASSAPGRGAHNEQFF. Here the CDR3 DNA reads TGTGCCAGCAGCGCCCCAGGGCGGGGCGCCCACAATGAGCAGTTCTTC.

The chain uses TRBV19 and TRBJ2-7; D perhaps matches TRBD2 (5 bases). V lost 1 base and J 2 bases, leaving 9 bases between the germline ends. CDR1 LNHDA and CDR2 SQIVND come from the germline V gene (reference sequence). This CDR3 spans 14 amino acids. The CDR3 DNA follows: TGTGCCAGTAGTATAGTAATCGGGGCCTACGAGCAGTACTTC. Protein sequence: CASSIVIGAYEQYF.

The chain uses TRBV28 and TRBJ2-1; weak D call: TRBD2 (7 bases). In germline, CDR1 is MDHEN, CDR2 SYDVKM. The CDR3 totals 15 residues. Between the trimmed V and J ends, which lost 7 bases and 10 bases, there was a span of 23 bases. The CDR3 is CASTPGAGAVLEQFF. DNA of the CDR3: TGTGCCAGCACACCTGGGGCGGGGGCTGTGTTAGAGCAGTTCTTC.

This clone has just a few counts. The chain recombines TRBV19 with TRBJ2-4, with D tentatively TRBD1 (5 bases). Germline-derived CDR1 and CDR2 are LNHDA and SQIVND (reference sequence). The CDR3 consists of 15 residues. Trimming left V 0 bases short and J 7 bases short, with 13 bases between. CDR3 sequence reads: CASSIESRALNIQYF. The CDR3 DNA follows: TGTGCCAGTAGTATAGAAAGCAGGGCTCTCAACATTCAGTACTTC. The complete variable domain, with remaining parts taken from reference TRBV19 and TRBJ2-4, reads DGGITQSPKYLFRKEGQNVTLSCEQNLNHDAMYWYRQDPGQGLRLIYYSQIVNDFQKGDIAEGYSVSREKKESFPLTVTSAQKNPTAFYLCASSIESRALNIQYFGAGTRLSVL.

V is TRBV12-5 and J is TRBJ2-5; perhaps TRBD2 as D (5 bases). The germline gives CDR1 LGHNT, CDR2 FRNRAP. V dropped 6 bases and J dropped 5 bases, with 16 bases sitting between them. The CDR3 runs to 14 residues. CDR3 sequence (DNA): TGTGCTAGTGGCCGGACGGACGGGGTGGAGACCCAGTACTTC. This codes for CASGRTDGVETQYF.

The chain couples TRBV30 to TRBJ2-5; 9 nucleotides agree with TRBD1. V shed 3 bases, J shed 5 bases, and the junction held 4 bases outside the gene matches. Germline V gene sequence: CDR1 GTSNPN, CDR2 SVGIG (reference sequence). CDR3 length: 13 amino acids. The CDR3 is CAWRGTGFETQYF. The CDR3 DNA follows: TGTGCCTGGAGGGGGACAGGGTTTGAGACCCAGTACTTC.

This clone was seen a single time. J is TRBJ2-1 and V is TRBV13; 9 bases align to TRBD2. The V and J ends lost 8 bases and 5 bases, in that order; junction bases with no gene match: 10. Per the germline V gene, CDR1 is PRHDT and CDR2 is FYEKMQ (reference sequence). The CDR3 is 15 residues long. The DNA of the CDR3 is TGTGCCAGCTCCTCTTGGTCTAGCGGGGACAATGAGCAGTTCTTC. Protein product: CASSSWSSGDNEQFF.

V is TRBV3-1 (or the pseudogene TRBV3-2) and J is TRBJ2-5, with TRBD1 as a possible D gene (7 bases). Trimming took off 0 bases at V and 9 bases at J, with 17 bases between the two ends. The CDR3 sequence is 15 residues long. Germline loops: CDR1 LGHDT, CDR2 YNNKEL (reference sequence). CDR3: CASSQDRTGGGAQYF. In DNA, the CDR3 is TGTGCCAGCAGCCAAGACAGGACAGGCGGCGGGGCCCAGTACTTC.

This clone has just one count. This chain links TRBV3-1 (or the pseudogene TRBV3-2) with TRBJ1-3, with D possibly being TRBD1 (6 bases). V gave up 7 bases and J gave up 4 bases, with 11 bases separating them. The CDR3 runs to 13 residues. The germline gives CDR1 LGHDT, CDR2 YNNKEL (reference sequence). CDR3 residues: CASTGARGNTIYF. CDR3 nucleotides: TGTGCCAGCACAGGGGCAAGGGGAAACACCATATATTTT.